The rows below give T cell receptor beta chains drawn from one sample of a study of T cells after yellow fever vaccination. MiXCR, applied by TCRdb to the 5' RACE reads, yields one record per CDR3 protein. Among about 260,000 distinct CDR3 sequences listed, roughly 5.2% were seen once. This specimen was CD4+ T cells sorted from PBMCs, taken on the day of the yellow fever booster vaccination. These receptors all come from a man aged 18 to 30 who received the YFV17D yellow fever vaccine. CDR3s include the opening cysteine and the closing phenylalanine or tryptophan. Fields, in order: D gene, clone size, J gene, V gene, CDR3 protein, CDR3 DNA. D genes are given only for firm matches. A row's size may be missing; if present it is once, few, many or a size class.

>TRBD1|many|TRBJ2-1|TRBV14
CASSQRGTGGFNEQFF
TGTGCCAGCAGCCAACGTGGGACAGGGGGCTTCAATGAGCAGTTCTTC
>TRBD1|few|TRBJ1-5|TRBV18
CASSLQGDRDQPQHF
TGTGCCAGCTCACTACAGGGGGACCGCGATCAGCCCCAGCATTTT
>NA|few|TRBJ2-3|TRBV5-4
CASTRLTSTDTQYF
TGTGCCAGCACAAGGCTAACGAGCACAGATACGCAGTATTTT
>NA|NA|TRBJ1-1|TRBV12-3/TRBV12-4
CASSYVPGAEAFF
TGTGCCAGCAGTTACGTTCCGGGGGCTGAAGCTTTCTTT
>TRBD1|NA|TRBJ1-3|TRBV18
CASSPEGQPGNTIYF
TGTGCCAGCTCACCAGAGGGACAGCCTGGAAACACCATATATTTT
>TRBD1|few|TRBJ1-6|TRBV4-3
CASCTQGAGNSPLHF
TGCGCCAGCTGCACTCAGGGGGCAGGTAATTCACCCCTCCACTTT
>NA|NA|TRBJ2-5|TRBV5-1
CASSEYGTQYF
TGCGCCAGCAGCGAGTACGGGACCCAGTACTTC
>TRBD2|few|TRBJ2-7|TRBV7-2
CASTKQWGGSYEQYF
TGTGCCAGCACCAAGCAATGGGGGGGCTCCTACGAGCAGTACTTC
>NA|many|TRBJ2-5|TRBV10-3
CAISDPTGYGETQYF
TGTGCCATCAGTGACCCCACAGGGTACGGGGAGACCCAGTACTTC
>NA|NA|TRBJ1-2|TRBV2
CASSEGQGILYTF
TGTGCCAGCAGTGAGGGTCAGGGGATACTCTACACCTTC
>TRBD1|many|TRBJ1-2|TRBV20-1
CSAHRGKNYGYTF
TGCAGTGCTCACAGGGGAAAGAACTATGGCTACACCTTC
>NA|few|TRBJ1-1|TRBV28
CASSLGQRYEAFF
TGTGCCAGCAGTTTAGGACAGCGATATGAAGCTTTCTTT
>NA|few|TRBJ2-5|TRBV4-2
CASSQGFVGFETQYF
TGTGCCAGCAGCCAAGGCTTTGTGGGATTCGAGACCCAGTACTTC
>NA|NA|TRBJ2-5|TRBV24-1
CATSDWGFYGIDQETQYF
TGTGCCACCAGTGATTGGGGGTTTTACGGCATAGACCAAGAGACCCAGTACTTC
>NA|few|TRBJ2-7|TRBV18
CASSHRDQYEQYF
TGTGCCAGCTCGCACCGGGACCAATACGAGCAGTACTTC
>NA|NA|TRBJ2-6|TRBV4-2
CASSRGTPGANVLTF
TGTGCCAGCAGCCGTGGGACACCTGGGGCCAACGTCCTGACTTTC
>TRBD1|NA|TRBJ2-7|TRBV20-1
CSASGTGLYEQYF
TGCAGTGCTAGTGGGACAGGGCTCTACGAGCAGTACTTC
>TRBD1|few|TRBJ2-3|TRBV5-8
CASSADRADTQYF
TGTGCCAGCAGCGCAGACAGGGCAGATACGCAGTATTTT
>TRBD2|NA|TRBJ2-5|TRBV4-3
CASSQSTSGDPETQYF
TGCGCCAGCAGCCAATCTACTAGCGGCGACCCAGAGACCCAGTACTTC
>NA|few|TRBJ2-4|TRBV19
CASSSSGGIAKNIQYF
TGTGCCAGTAGTTCATCGGGGGGCATAGCCAAAAACATTCAGTACTTC
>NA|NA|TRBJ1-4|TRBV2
CASSEGEKLFF
TGTGCCAGCAGTGAAGGTGAAAAACTGTTTTTT
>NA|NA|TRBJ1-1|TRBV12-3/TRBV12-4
CASSSRRQLNTEAFF
TGTGCCAGCAGTTCGAGAAGGCAGCTGAACACTGAAGCTTTCTTT
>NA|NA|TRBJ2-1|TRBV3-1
CASSLGPVNEQFF
TGTGCCAGCAGCCTTGGGCCGGTGAATGAGCAGTTCTTC
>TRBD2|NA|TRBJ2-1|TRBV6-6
CASRSGTSGWNEQFF
TGTGCCAGCAGATCCGGGACTAGCGGTTGGAATGAGCAGTTCTTC
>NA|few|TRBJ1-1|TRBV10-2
CASSEWGGTEAFF
TGCGCCAGCAGTGAGTGGGGCGGGACTGAAGCTTTCTTT
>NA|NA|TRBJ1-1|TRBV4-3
CASSQDPAYMAVKNTEAFF
TGCGCCAGCAGCCAGGATCCCGCGTATATGGCAGTCAAGAACACTGAAGCTTTCTTT
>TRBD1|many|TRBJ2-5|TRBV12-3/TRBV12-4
CASSFWTGGETQYF
TGTGCCAGCAGCTTTTGGACAGGGGGAGAGACCCAGTACTTC
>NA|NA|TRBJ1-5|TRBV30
CAWGYSNQPQHF
TGTGCCTGGGGATATAGCAATCAGCCCCAGCATTTT
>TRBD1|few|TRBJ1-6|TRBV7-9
CASSLYGTGNYNSPLHF
TGTGCCAGCAGCTTATACGGGACAGGCAACTATAATTCACCCCTCCACTTT
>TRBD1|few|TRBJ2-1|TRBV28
CASNTPGTGYNEQFF
TGTGCCAGCAACACGCCCGGGACAGGTTACAATGAGCAGTTCTTC
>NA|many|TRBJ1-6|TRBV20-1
CSASRTDNSPLHF
TGCAGTGCTAGCAGAACGGATAATTCACCCCTCCACTTT
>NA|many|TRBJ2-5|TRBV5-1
CASSRNQETQYF
TGCGCCAGCAGTAGAAACCAAGAGACCCAGTACTTC
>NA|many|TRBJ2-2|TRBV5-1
CASSTNRADTGELFF
TGCGCCAGCAGCACCAACAGGGCGGACACCGGGGAGCTGTTTTTT
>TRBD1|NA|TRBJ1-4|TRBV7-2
CASSSDRGREKLFF
TGTGCCAGCAGCTCCGACAGGGGCAGGGAAAAACTGTTTTTT
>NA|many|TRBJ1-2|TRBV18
CASSPREEGDGYTF
TGTGCCAGCTCACCAAGGGAAGAGGGTGACGGCTACACCTTC
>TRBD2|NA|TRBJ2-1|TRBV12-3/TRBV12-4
CASSRTSGGRGNEQFF
TGTGCCAGCAGCCGGACTAGCGGGGGACGTGGGAATGAGCAGTTCTTC
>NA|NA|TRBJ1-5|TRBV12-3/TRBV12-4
CASSPQMDSNQPQHF
TGTGCCAGCAGTCCTCAGATGGATAGCAATCAGCCCCAGCATTTT
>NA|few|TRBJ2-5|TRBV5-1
CASGAGAGETQYF
TGCGCCAGCGGTGCGGGGGCGGGAGAGACCCAGTACTTC
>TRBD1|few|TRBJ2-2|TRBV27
CASRLGTGTTGELFF
TGTGCCAGCAGGCTCGGGACAGGGACCACCGGGGAGCTGTTTTTT
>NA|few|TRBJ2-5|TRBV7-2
CASSPSSRGAVKYF
TGTGCCAGCAGCCCCTCTTCGCGAGGGGCCGTAAAGTACTTC
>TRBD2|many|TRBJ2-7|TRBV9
CASSVAGTSGAMYEQYF
TGTGCCAGCAGCGTAGCCGGGACTAGCGGTGCGATGTACGAGCAGTACTTC
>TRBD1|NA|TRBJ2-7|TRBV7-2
CASSLRTGSDYEQYF
TGTGCCAGCAGCCTACGGACAGGGTCGGACTACGAGCAGTACTTC
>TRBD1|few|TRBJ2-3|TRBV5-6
CASSLVGQRNTDTQYF
TGTGCCAGCAGCTTGGTGGGACAGCGAAACACAGATACGCAGTATTTT
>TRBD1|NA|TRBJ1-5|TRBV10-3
CAISGDRGQPQHF
TGTGCCATCAGTGGGGACAGAGGGCAGCCCCAGCATTTT
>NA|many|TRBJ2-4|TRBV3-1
CASSQSERGNIQYF
TGTGCCAGCAGCCAATCCGAGAGGGGGAACATTCAGTACTTC
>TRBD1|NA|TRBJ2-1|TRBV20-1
CSARRDRGRFNYNEQFF
TGCAGTGCTCGCCGGGACAGGGGGCGGTTTAATTACAATGAGCAGTTCTTC
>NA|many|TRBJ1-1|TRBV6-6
CASSYSYGTEAFF
TGTGCCAGCAGTTACTCGTACGGGACAGAAGCTTTCTTT
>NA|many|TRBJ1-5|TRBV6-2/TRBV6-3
CASSNPNSNQPQHF
TGTGCCAGCAGTAATCCGAACAGCAATCAGCCCCAGCATTTT
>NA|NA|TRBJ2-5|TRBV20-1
CSASLAEYGTQYF
TGCAGTGCTAGCTTGGCGGAGTATGGGACCCAGTACTTC
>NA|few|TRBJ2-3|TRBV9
CASSAFTGPPETDTQYF
TGTGCCAGCAGCGCCTTCACCGGACCCCCTGAGACAGATACGCAGTATTTT